This TCR beta chain was identified in a study of graft-versus-host responses after intestinal transplantation. Study background: Among the recipients, transplants were multivisceral, liver-intestinal, or isolated intestinal. Following induction with anti-thymocyte globulin, all recipients were given tacrolimus and steroids for three to four years. Study-wide results and caveats: The authors found GvH clones in recipient marrow, some appearing first in ileum or blood. Association was observed between peak circulating GvH clone levels and early post-transplant HvG declines.

The data were produced by immunoSEQ multiplex PCR, yet TCRdb's version contains in-frame clones alone and is incomplete. The sample lists more than 10,000 clones; around four fifths were seen once. About this clone: Its antigen remains unknown.

Material: PBMCs, obtained about 130 days after transplant. This receptor was identified in a human patient who received an intestinal transplant, so some T cells may come from the graft donor.

The CDR3 DNA reads TGTGCCAGCAGAGGACTGGGTACTGGAAACACCATATATTTT. As protein: CASRGLGTGNTIYF. The chain combines TRBV5-6 with TRBJ1-3; D gene ambiguous. This CDR3 region has 14 residues. Trimming shortened V by 5 bases and J by 2 bases, and 11 bases separated the two germline ends. Germline V gene data show CDR1 as SGHDT and CDR2 as YYEEEE.